The rows below give T cell receptor beta chains drawn from one sample of a study of T cell repertoires in cytomegalovirus infection. TCRdb called the reads again in MiXCR, with one record for every CDR3 protein. The table has hundreds of thousands of distinct CDR3 sequences, roughly a quarter seen once; the top ten hold roughly 8%. Sequencing was done on a sample of CD8+ T cells from PBMCs. All receptors come from a human donor in good health (CMV status not recorded). Some clones in this sample may be carry-over from other donors' samples. Each CDR3 is given with its conserved first and last residue. Fields, in order: CDR3 DNA, CDR3 protein, D gene, V gene, J gene, CDR3 length, clone size. The D gene is left open where the match is weak. The size of a clone is reported for some rows only, either as once, few or many, or as a class for expanded clones.

CDR3nt: TGCGCCAGCAGCCCGGGACTAGCGGGGGGTCGGAGCTCCTACAATGAGCAGTTCTTC
CDR3aa: CASSPGLAGGRSSYNEQFF
d_gene: TRBD2
v_gene: TRBV4-3
j_gene: TRBJ2-1
len: 19
abundance: many

CDR3nt: TGTGCCAGCACCGACCCGGGGCAATGGAATTCACCCCTCCACTTT
CDR3aa: CASTDPGQWNSPLHF
d_gene: NA
v_gene: TRBV6-6
j_gene: TRBJ1-6
len: 15
abundance: few

CDR3nt: TGTGCCAGCAGGTCGGGACTAGCTGAGCGGCTGTCCCAGTACTTC
CDR3aa: CASRSGLAERLSQYF
d_gene: TRBD2
v_gene: TRBV6-5
j_gene: TRBJ2-5
len: 15
abundance: few

CDR3nt: TGTGCCAGCAGTTCCCCGGTTACACAAGAGACCCAGTACTTC
CDR3aa: CASSSPVTQETQYF
d_gene: NA
v_gene: TRBV28
j_gene: TRBJ2-5
len: 14
abundance: NA

CDR3nt: TGCAGCGTTGTGAACAGGGCAACCTCTGGGGCCAACGTCCTGACTTTC
CDR3aa: CSVVNRATSGANVLTF
d_gene: NA
v_gene: TRBV29-1
j_gene: TRBJ2-6
len: 16
abundance: NA

CDR3nt: TGTGCCAGCAGGCGCCAGGGGGACAGGAGTAATTCACCCCTCCACTTT
CDR3aa: CASRRQGDRSNSPLHF
d_gene: TRBD1
v_gene: TRBV27
j_gene: TRBJ1-6
len: 16
abundance: NA

CDR3nt: TGTGCCATCAGTGTTTTGAGGAGGGGCCCCACCTACGAGCAGTACTTC
CDR3aa: CAISVLRRGPTYEQYF
d_gene: NA
v_gene: TRBV10-3
j_gene: TRBJ2-7
len: 16
abundance: NA

CDR3nt: TGTGCCAGCAGCTCCCTGGAGCTAGCGGGAACCGGGGAGCTGTTTTTT
CDR3aa: CASSSLELAGTGELFF
d_gene: TRBD2
v_gene: TRBV28
j_gene: TRBJ2-2
len: 16
abundance: NA

CDR3nt: TGTGCCAGCAGCTTAGAGAAGAACACTGAAGCTATCTTT
CDR3aa: CASSLEKNTEAIF
d_gene: NA
v_gene: TRBV7-6
j_gene: TRBJ1-1
len: 13
abundance: NA

CDR3nt: TGTGCCACCCGAGGGGAGGATGGCAATCAGCCCCAGCATTTT
CDR3aa: CATRGEDGNQPQHF
d_gene: NA
v_gene: TRBV10-3
j_gene: TRBJ1-5
len: 14
abundance: NA

CDR3nt: TGTGCCAGTGGGGCTAGCGGGAGAAATGAGCAGTTCTTC
CDR3aa: CASGASGRNEQFF
d_gene: TRBD2
v_gene: TRBV19
j_gene: TRBJ2-1
len: 13
abundance: few

CDR3nt: TGTGCCAGCAGTTCGGGCAGGGTCTATGGCTACACCTTC
CDR3aa: CASSSGRVYGYTF
d_gene: NA
v_gene: TRBV6-2/TRBV6-3
j_gene: TRBJ1-2
len: 13
abundance: few

CDR3nt: TGTGCCAGCAGCCAAGTTGGTGGGGCTGTCGGCACAGATACGCAGTATTTT
CDR3aa: CASSQVGGAVGTDTQYF
d_gene: NA
v_gene: TRBV14
j_gene: TRBJ2-3
len: 17
abundance: many

CDR3nt: TGTGCCAGCAGTTACTCGGCAGCGATGAACACTGAAGCTTTCTTT
CDR3aa: CASSYSAAMNTEAFF
d_gene: NA
v_gene: TRBV6-6
j_gene: TRBJ1-1
len: 15
abundance: NA

CDR3nt: TGTGCCACCAGTGACCGAACTTCCCGGAGCACAGATACGCAGTATTTT
CDR3aa: CATSDRTSRSTDTQYF
d_gene: NA
v_gene: TRBV24-1
j_gene: TRBJ2-3
len: 16
abundance: few

CDR3nt: TGTGCCAGCAGCCCGCCCGAACTAGCGGAGTCCTACAATGAGCAGTTCTTC
CDR3aa: CASSPPELAESYNEQFF
d_gene: TRBD2
v_gene: TRBV3-1
j_gene: TRBJ2-1
len: 17
abundance: NA

CDR3nt: TGTGCCAGCAGTTACCCGGCGAGATGGGCTTTCTTT
CDR3aa: CASSYPARWAFF
d_gene: NA
v_gene: TRBV6-6
j_gene: TRBJ1-1
len: 12
abundance: few

CDR3nt: TGTGCCACAGCATTTGTAGCCGGGGAGCTGTTTTTT
CDR3aa: CATAFVAGELFF
d_gene: NA
v_gene: TRBV19
j_gene: TRBJ2-2
len: 12
abundance: once

CDR3nt: TGTGCCAGCAGCTTAGTTCAAGGGGGCCGAAATGAGCAGTTCTTC
CDR3aa: CASSLVQGGRNEQFF
d_gene: TRBD1
v_gene: TRBV7-9
j_gene: TRBJ2-1
len: 15
abundance: NA

CDR3nt: TGTGCCAGCAGTCCATGGGCCCTGGGAATCACCACAGATACGCAGTATTTT
CDR3aa: CASSPWALGITTDTQYF
d_gene: NA
v_gene: TRBV12-3/TRBV12-4
j_gene: TRBJ2-3
len: 17
abundance: NA

CDR3nt: TGTGCCAGCAGATGGGGTTCGGAGGGCACTGAAGCTTTCTTT
CDR3aa: CASRWGSEGTEAFF
d_gene: NA
v_gene: TRBV28
j_gene: TRBJ1-1
len: 14
abundance: many

CDR3nt: TGTGCCAGCAGCCGCGGCAGGGTGGGGAACACTGAAGCTTTCTTT
CDR3aa: CASSRGRVGNTEAFF
d_gene: NA
v_gene: TRBV7-2
j_gene: TRBJ1-1
len: 15
abundance: many

CDR3nt: TGTGCCACCAGTGATTTGGGGACAGGGTCAAGAACAGATACGCAGTATTTT
CDR3aa: CATSDLGTGSRTDTQYF
d_gene: TRBD1
v_gene: TRBV24-1
j_gene: TRBJ2-3
len: 17
abundance: NA

CDR3nt: TGTGCCAGCACCCTAACCCCGGGTATCACCGGGGAGCTGTTTTTT
CDR3aa: CASTLTPGITGELFF
d_gene: NA
v_gene: TRBV12-3/TRBV12-4
j_gene: TRBJ2-2
len: 15
abundance: NA

CDR3nt: TGTGCCAGCACTGCAAGCCTGAACACCGGGGAGCTGTTTTTT
CDR3aa: CASTASLNTGELFF
d_gene: NA
v_gene: TRBV27
j_gene: TRBJ2-2
len: 14
abundance: NA

CDR3nt: TGTGTCAGCAGCACACGCCGGGACAGGGCGCACGAGCAGTACTTC
CDR3aa: CVSSTRRDRAHEQYF
d_gene: TRBD1
v_gene: TRBV7-6
j_gene: TRBJ2-7
len: 15
abundance: few

CDR3nt: TGCGCCAGCAGCCAAGTCACAGGGGGCTACAATGAGCAGTTCTTC
CDR3aa: CASSQVTGGYNEQFF
d_gene: TRBD1
v_gene: TRBV4-3
j_gene: TRBJ2-1
len: 15
abundance: NA

CDR3nt: TGTGCCAGTAGTATAACCGCCGGGGGAAATTCACCCCTCCACTTT
CDR3aa: CASSITAGGNSPLHF
d_gene: NA
v_gene: TRBV19
j_gene: TRBJ1-6
len: 15
abundance: few

CDR3nt: TGTGCCAGCAGCTTAGGAAGAGGCGCTGAAGCTTTCTTT
CDR3aa: CASSLGRGAEAFF
d_gene: NA
v_gene: TRBV7-2
j_gene: TRBJ1-1
len: 13
abundance: many

CDR3nt: TGCAGTGCCGCCCCCGGGGCAGTCATGAACACTGAAGCTTTCTTT
CDR3aa: CSAAPGAVMNTEAFF
d_gene: NA
v_gene: TRBV20-1
j_gene: TRBJ1-1
len: 15
abundance: NA

CDR3nt: TGTGCCATCAGTTCGCTAGCGGGACAGCAGAACACTGAAGCTTTCTTT
CDR3aa: CAISSLAGQQNTEAFF
d_gene: TRBD1
v_gene: TRBV10-3
j_gene: TRBJ1-1
len: 16
abundance: many

CDR3nt: TGTGCCACCGTCGGAACCTCGAACACCGGGGAGCTGTTTTTT
CDR3aa: CATVGTSNTGELFF
d_gene: NA
v_gene: TRBV12-3/TRBV12-4
j_gene: TRBJ2-2
len: 14
abundance: many

CDR3nt: TGTGCCAGCAGCGGGGGACTCCGCCACAATGAGCAGTTCTTC
CDR3aa: CASSGGLRHNEQFF
d_gene: NA
v_gene: TRBV9
j_gene: TRBJ2-1
len: 14
abundance: NA

CDR3nt: TGTGCCAGCAGCCTAGGACAGCCTGAAGCTTTCTTT
CDR3aa: CASSLGQPEAFF
d_gene: NA
v_gene: TRBV7-9
j_gene: TRBJ1-1
len: 12
abundance: many

CDR3nt: TGTGCCAGCAGTTTATTGTCACACCAAGAGACCCAGTACTTC
CDR3aa: CASSLLSHQETQYF
d_gene: NA
v_gene: TRBV28
j_gene: TRBJ2-5
len: 14
abundance: NA

CDR3nt: TGTGCCAGCAGTCCACTTGACTATGACAGCAACCAAGAGACCCAGTACTTC
CDR3aa: CASSPLDYDSNQETQYF
d_gene: NA
v_gene: TRBV6-2/TRBV6-3
j_gene: TRBJ2-5
len: 17
abundance: many

CDR3nt: TGCGCCAGCAGTGACGGACTAGCGGGGATCTACGAGCAGTACTTC
CDR3aa: CASSDGLAGIYEQYF
d_gene: TRBD2
v_gene: TRBV10-1
j_gene: TRBJ2-7
len: 15
abundance: few

CDR3nt: TGCAGCGTCCGCGACCGGGACTTGGACTCTGGGGCCAACGTCCTGACTTTC
CDR3aa: CSVRDRDLDSGANVLTF
d_gene: NA
v_gene: TRBV29-1
j_gene: TRBJ2-6
len: 17
abundance: NA

CDR3nt: TGTGCCAGCAGCCCCCTGGGGGGGGTATACAATGAGCAGTTCTTC
CDR3aa: CASSPLGGVYNEQFF
d_gene: TRBD2
v_gene: TRBV7-2
j_gene: TRBJ2-1
len: 15
abundance: many

CDR3nt: TGCGCCAGCAGCCCCGGACAGGGGGATTCACCCCTCCACTTT
CDR3aa: CASSPGQGDSPLHF
d_gene: TRBD1
v_gene: TRBV5-1
j_gene: TRBJ1-6
len: 14
abundance: NA

CDR3nt: TGTGCCAACGGGACAGCTCAATCATGGCCCCAGCATTTT
CDR3aa: CANGTAQSWPQHF
d_gene: TRBD1
v_gene: TRBV27
j_gene: TRBJ1-5
len: 13
abundance: NA

CDR3nt: TGTGCCAGCAGTTTGAGTGTTCCGGGGGGGCCCAATGAGCAGTTCTTC
CDR3aa: CASSLSVPGGPNEQFF
d_gene: TRBD2
v_gene: TRBV27
j_gene: TRBJ2-1
len: 16
abundance: many

CDR3nt: TGTGCCAGCAGTTTAAGACAGGGGGCATCTGGAAACACCATATATTTT
CDR3aa: CASSLRQGASGNTIYF
d_gene: TRBD1
v_gene: TRBV28
j_gene: TRBJ1-3
len: 16
abundance: few

CDR3nt: TGCAGTGCTAACGCCCCCAAGCGGGGGGGAGATACGCAGTATTTT
CDR3aa: CSANAPKRGGDTQYF
d_gene: TRBD2
v_gene: TRBV20-1
j_gene: TRBJ2-3
len: 15
abundance: NA

CDR3nt: TGTGCCAGCAGTGAAGCGCTTACAGGAGATACGCAGTATTTT
CDR3aa: CASSEALTGDTQYF
d_gene: NA
v_gene: TRBV2
j_gene: TRBJ2-3
len: 14
abundance: NA

CDR3nt: TGTGCCAGCTTAGGGGGGTTTAATGAGCAGTTCTTC
CDR3aa: CASLGGFNEQFF
d_gene: NA
v_gene: TRBV2
j_gene: TRBJ2-1
len: 12
abundance: NA

CDR3nt: TGTGCCACCAGTGACTTGACAGCAACTAATGAAAAACTGTTTTTT
CDR3aa: CATSDLTATNEKLFF
d_gene: NA
v_gene: TRBV24-1
j_gene: TRBJ1-4
len: 15
abundance: NA

CDR3nt: TGCGCCAGCAGCCAAGACAGCCGCTCTGGAAACACCATATATTTT
CDR3aa: CASSQDSRSGNTIYF
d_gene: NA
v_gene: TRBV4-3
j_gene: TRBJ1-3
len: 15
abundance: many

CDR3nt: TGTGCCAGCAGACAGCATGGACTGATCCGATTC
CDR3aa: CASRQHGLIRF
d_gene: NA
v_gene: TRBV7-6
j_gene: TRBJ2-7
len: 11
abundance: NA

CDR3nt: TGTGCCAGCAGTTTAAGGGTCTGGGACAGCCTCAATGAGCAGTTCTTC
CDR3aa: CASSLRVWDSLNEQFF
d_gene: TRBD1
v_gene: TRBV12-3/TRBV12-4
j_gene: TRBJ2-1
len: 16
abundance: few

CDR3nt: TGTGCCACATGGGGGACTCCCCCTTTCTTT
CDR3aa: CATWGTPPFF
d_gene: NA
v_gene: TRBV7-9
j_gene: TRBJ1-1
len: 10
abundance: many

CDR3nt: TGTGCCAGCAGAGGAACAGGGGGCGGTTTCTTC
CDR3aa: CASRGTGGGFF
d_gene: TRBD1
v_gene: TRBV7-9
j_gene: TRBJ2-1
len: 11
abundance: few

CDR3nt: TGCAGTGTTCCCCTTGGCAATGAGCAGTTCTTC
CDR3aa: CSVPLGNEQFF
d_gene: NA
v_gene: TRBV29-1
j_gene: TRBJ2-1
len: 11
abundance: few